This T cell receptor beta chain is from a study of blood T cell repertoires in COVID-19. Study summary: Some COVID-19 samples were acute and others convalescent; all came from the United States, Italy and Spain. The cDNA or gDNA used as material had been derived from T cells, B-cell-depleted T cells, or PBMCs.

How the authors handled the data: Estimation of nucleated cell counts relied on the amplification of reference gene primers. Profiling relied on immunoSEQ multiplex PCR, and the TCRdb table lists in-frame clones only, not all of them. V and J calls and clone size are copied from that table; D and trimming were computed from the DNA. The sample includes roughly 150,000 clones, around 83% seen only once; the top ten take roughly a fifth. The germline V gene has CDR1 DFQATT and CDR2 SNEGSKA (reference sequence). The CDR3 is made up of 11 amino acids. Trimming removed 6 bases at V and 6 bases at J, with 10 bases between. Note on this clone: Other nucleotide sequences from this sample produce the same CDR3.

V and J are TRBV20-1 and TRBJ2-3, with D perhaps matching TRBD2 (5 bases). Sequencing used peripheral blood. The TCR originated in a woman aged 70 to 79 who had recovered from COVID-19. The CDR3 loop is CSAKLADTQYF. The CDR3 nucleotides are TGCAGTGCGAAATTAGCGGATACGCAGTATTTT.